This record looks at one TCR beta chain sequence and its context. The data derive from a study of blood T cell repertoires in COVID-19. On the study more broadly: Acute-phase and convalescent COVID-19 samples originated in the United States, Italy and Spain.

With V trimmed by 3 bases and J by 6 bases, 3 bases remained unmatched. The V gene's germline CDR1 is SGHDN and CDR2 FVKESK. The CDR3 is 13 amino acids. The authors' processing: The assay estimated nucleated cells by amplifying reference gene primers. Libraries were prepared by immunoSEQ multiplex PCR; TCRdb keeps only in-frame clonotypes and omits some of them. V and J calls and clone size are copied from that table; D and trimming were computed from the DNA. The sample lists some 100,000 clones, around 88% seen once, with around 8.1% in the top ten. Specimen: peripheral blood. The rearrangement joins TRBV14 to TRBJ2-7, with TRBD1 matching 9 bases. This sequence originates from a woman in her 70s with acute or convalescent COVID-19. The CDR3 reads CASSQIQGAEQYF. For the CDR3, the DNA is TGTGCCAGCAGCCAGATACAGGGGGCCGAGCAGTACTTC.